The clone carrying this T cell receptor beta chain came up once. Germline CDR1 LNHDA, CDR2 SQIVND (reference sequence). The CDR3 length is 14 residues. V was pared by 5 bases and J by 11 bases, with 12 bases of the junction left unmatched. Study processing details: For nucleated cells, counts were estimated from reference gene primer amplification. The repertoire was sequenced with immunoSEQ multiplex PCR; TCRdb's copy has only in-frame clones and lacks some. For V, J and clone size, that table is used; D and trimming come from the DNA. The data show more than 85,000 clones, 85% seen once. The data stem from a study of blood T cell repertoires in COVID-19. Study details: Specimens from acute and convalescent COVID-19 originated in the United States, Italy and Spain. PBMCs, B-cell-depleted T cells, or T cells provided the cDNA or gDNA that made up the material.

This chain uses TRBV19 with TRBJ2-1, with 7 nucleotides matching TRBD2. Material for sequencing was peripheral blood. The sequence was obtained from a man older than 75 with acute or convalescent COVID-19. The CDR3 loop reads CASSLPSPGGKQFF. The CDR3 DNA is TGTGCCAGTAGTCTTCCCAGCCCGGGAGGTAAGCAGTTCTTC.